These 32 T cell receptor beta chains share one sample of origin, sequenced in a study of shared clonotypes between healthy human individuals. Generated by immunoSEQ multiplex PCR, the TCRdb table keeps only in-frame clones and is missing some. This sample has approximately 2.5 million clones, with 85% to 95% found just once. Sequenced material: naive CD4+ T cells sorted from blood. The subset was: CD45RA+ positively selected. The receptors were sampled from a man younger than 35 in good health.

The chain uses TRBV6-5 and TRBJ2-7; tentatively, D is TRBD1 or TRBD2 (7 bases each). Germline loops: CDR1 MNHEY, CDR2 SVGAGI. With 6 bases removed from V and 3 bases from J, the gap between germline ends came to 18 bases. CDR3 length: 15 amino acids. CDR3 in DNA: TGTGCCAGCAGACCCACAGGGGAGCGGGGCTACGAGCAGTACTTC. This encodes CASRPTGERGYEQYF.

The V gene is TRBV11-2, the J gene TRBJ2-1; TRBD1 agrees at 7 bases. This CDR3 has 16 amino acids. In germline, CDR1 is SGHAT, CDR2 FQNNGV. V gave up 5 bases and J gave up 5 bases; unmatched junction bases: 12. As DNA, the CDR3 is TGTGCCAGCAGCCTACGACAGGGTCAGAGGGACAATGAGCAGTTCTTC. Residues: CASSLRQGQRDNEQFF.

This clone was observed a handful of times. This specimen includes other DNA sequences encoding the same CDR3. V gene TRBV7-2 combines with J gene TRBJ1-5; D call uncertain. The CDR3 consists of 13 residues. Trimming cost V 0 bases and J 4 bases, with 4 bases left between them. Looked up from germline, CDR1 is SGHTA and CDR2 is FQGNSA. The chain's CDR3 is CASSLAPNQPQHF. The DNA for the CDR3 is TGTGCCAGCAGCTTAGCGCCGAATCAGCCCCAGCATTTT.

The chain employs TRBV10-2 and TRBJ1-5; 7 bases map to TRBD1. Germline values: CDR1 WSHSY, CDR2 SAAADI. This CDR3 contains 15 residues. V lost 2 bases to trimming and J lost 4 bases; unmatched junction nucleotides: 5. The CDR3 nucleotides read TGCGCCAGCAGTGAGCAGACAGGGCGGAATCAGCCCCAGCATTTT. This encodes CASSEQTGRNQPQHF.

The chain recombines TRBV20-1 with TRBJ1-2, with unresolved D. There are 11 residues in the CDR3. V dropped 6 bases and J dropped 7 bases, with 12 bases sitting between them. Per the germline V gene, CDR1 is DFQATT and CDR2 is SNEGSKA (reference sequence). CDR3: CSAERPGGYTF. The CDR3 coding sequence is TGCAGTGCCGAGAGACCCGGTGGCTACACCTTC.

This clone was seen a single time. The chain joins TRBV7-9 to TRBJ2-2; 13 positions agree with TRBD2. The CDR3 has 16 amino acids. V shed 1 base and J 7 bases; nucleotides not matched to a gene: 3. From germline, CDR1 is SEHNR and CDR2 FQNEAQ (reference sequence). The CDR3 reads CASSLGGLAGIGELFF. CDR3 DNA sequence: TGTGCCAGCAGCTTAGGGGGACTAGCGGGAATCGGGGAGCTGTTTTTT.

This clone was counted only a few times. The V gene is TRBV5-1, the J gene TRBJ1-1; D is unresolved. Germline V CDR1 and CDR2: SGHRS, YFSETQ. The CDR3 is made up of 14 amino acids. V shed 0 bases and J shed 6 bases, with 12 bases lying between them. In nucleotides, the CDR3 is TGCGCCAGCAGCTTGGGAGGGAATAGAGCTGAAGCTTTCTTT. It is translated as CASSLGGNRAEAFF.

The rearrangement uses TRBV30 and TRBJ1-6; no reliable D call. The CDR3 is 14 amino acids. Germline assignment: CDR1 GTSNPN and CDR2 SVGIG (reference sequence). V was pared by 7 bases and J by 4 bases, with 14 bases between. As DNA, the CDR3 is TGTGCCTCCGTTGACGGGCCTTATAATTCACCCCTCCACTTT. This codes for CASVDGPYNSPLHF. The whole variable domain, remainder taken from reference TRBV30 and TRBJ1-6, is SQTIHQWPATLVQPVGSPLSLECTVEGTSNPNLYWYRQAAGRGLQLLFYSVGIGQISSEVPQNLSASRPQDRQFILSSKKLLLSDSGFYLCASVDGPYNSPLHFGNGTRLTVT.

DNA of the CDR3: TGTGCCAGCAGTGAACGCGGGGGGGGCTATGGCTACACCTTC. Protein product: CASSERGGGYGYTF. The chain joins TRBV2 to TRBJ1-2; D possibly corresponds to TRBD1 (5 bases). Germline values: CDR1 SNHLY, CDR2 FYNNEI. CDR3 length: 14 residues. Trimming stripped 2 bases from V and 4 bases from J, with 11 bases between.

This chain uses TRBV4-3 with TRBJ2-5; D unresolved. This CDR3 comprises 13 residues. Germline V gene sequence: CDR1 LGHNA, CDR2 YSLEER. V lost 4 bases and J lost 9, with 15 bases in between. The CDR3 here is CASSRVGLGSQYF. CDR3 bases: TGCGCCAGCAGCCGGGTGGGGTTAGGTTCCCAGTACTTC.

The rearrangement uses TRBV30 and TRBJ1-5; weak D call: TRBD1 (5 bases). CDR3 length: 14 residues. Trimming pared 2 bases from V and 7 bases from J, leaving 15 bases between. The germline CDR1 and CDR2 sequences are GTSNPN and SVGIG (reference sequence). This CDR3 reads CAWSPVFGGQPQHF. The CDR3 DNA follows: TGTGCCTGGAGTCCTGTTTTTGGGGGACAGCCCCAGCATTTT.

This chain joins TRBV5-8 and TRBJ2-7; D gene uncertain. Germline values: CDR1 SGHTS, CDR2 YDEGEE. Trimming removed 4 bases from V and 2 bases from J, with 13 bases in between. The length of the CDR3 is 14 residues. The CDR3 sequence is CASSPTGRPYEQYF. In DNA, the CDR3 is TGTGCCAGCAGCCCAACGGGCCGCCCCTACGAGCAGTACTTC.

The chain uses TRBV30 and TRBJ1-4, with 12 bases lining up with TRBD1. The CDR3 consists of 12 residues. The junction had 4 bases not matched to a gene; V was cut back by 1 base and J by 16 bases. Germline CDR1 and CDR2: GTSNPN and SVGIG (reference sequence). CDR3 sequence reads: CAWSAGTGGGFF. In nucleotides, the CDR3 is TGTGCCTGGAGTGCTGGGACAGGGGGCGGGTTTTTT.

About this clone: This sample includes further DNA sequences coding for the same CDR3. V usage is TRBV19 and J usage is TRBJ2-3; D is unclear. V lost 4 bases and J lost 7, with 6 bases in between. The CDR3 extends over 11 amino acids. The V gene's germline CDR1 is LNHDA and CDR2 SQIVND (reference sequence). In DNA, the CDR3 is TGTGCCAGTAGTACGGGTAATACGCAGTATTTT. Protein sequence: CASSTGNTQYF.

This clone showed up just a few times. The chain combines TRBV18 with TRBJ1-2; 9 nucleotides align to TRBD1. Per germline, CDR1 KGHSH and CDR2 LQKENI. The V segment lost 5 bases and the J segment 2 bases; nucleotides outside the gene matches: 6. The CDR3 spans 15 residues. CDR3 in amino acids: CASSMGQGTNYGYTF. In DNA, the CDR3 is TGTGCCAGCTCAATGGGACAGGGCACAAACTATGGCTACACCTTC.

This chain uses TRBV19 with TRBJ2-7; 8 nucleotides match TRBD1. The junction had 7 bases not matched to a gene; V was cut back by 6 bases and J by 0 bases. Per germline, CDR1 LNHDA and CDR2 SQIVND (reference sequence). This CDR3 is built from 15 residues. The CDR3 DNA is TGTGCCAGTAGCAAAAGACAGGGGCACTCCTACGAGCAGTACTTC. It yields the protein CASSKRQGHSYEQYF.

J is TRBJ2-5 and V is TRBV2; D may be TRBD2 (5 bases). The CDR3 contains 13 residues. Germline loops: CDR1 SNHLY, CDR2 FYNNEI. The ends were cut back, 4 bases at V and 3 bases at J, with 9 bases in the middle. The CDR3 sequence is CASSGLLEETQYF. CDR3 DNA: TGTGCCAGCAGTGGACTACTAGAAGAGACCCAGTACTTC.

This clone appeared once. V gene TRBV19 combines with J gene TRBJ1-6; no clear D. Trimming shortened V by 5 bases and J by 0 bases, and 8 bases separated the two germline ends. The length of the CDR3 is 15 residues. Germline assignment: CDR1 LNHDA and CDR2 SQIVND (reference sequence). The CDR3 DNA follows: TGTGCCAGTAGTGTTTCAAGCTCCTATAATTCACCCCTCCACTTT. Translation: CASSVSSSYNSPLHF.

The J gene is TRBJ1-1, the V gene TRBV5-4; TRBD1 aligns across 7 bases. CDR1 and CDR2 (germline): SGHNT, YYREEE (reference sequence). V lost 4 bases and J lost 4; bases outside the gene matches: 16. The CDR3 covers 17 residues. The CDR3 DNA follows: TGTGCCAGCAGCCCGGGACAGCTCCCTTCTGTGGGCACTGAAGCTTTCTTT. Translated: CASSPGQLPSVGTEAFF.

The J gene is TRBJ1-5, the V gene TRBV6-1; D is possibly TRBD1 (5 bases). CDR3 length: 15 residues. V was cut by 2 bases and J by 7 bases, with 15 bases left in between. Germline CDR1 and CDR2: MNHNS and SASEGT. The CDR3 here is CASSEMGQRTQPQHF. Here the CDR3 DNA reads TGTGCCAGCAGTGAAATGGGGCAGCGTACCCAGCCCCAGCATTTT.

This rearrangement joins TRBV5-4 to TRBJ2-5; D is possibly TRBD1 (5 bases). Germline-derived CDR1 and CDR2 are SGHNT and YYREEE (reference sequence). The CDR3 consists of 15 residues. Trimming removed 2 bases from V and 5 bases from J, with 16 bases in between. The CDR3 is CASSFPGQLPETQYF. The CDR3, as DNA: TGTGCCAGCAGCTTCCCTGGACAACTACCCGAGACCCAGTACTTC.

The rearrangement uses TRBV19 and TRBJ2-7, with D perhaps TRBD2 (6 bases). The CDR3 runs to 15 residues. The V gene lost 5 bases and the J gene lost 3 bases, with 17 bases spanning the gap. From germline, CDR1 is LNHDA and CDR2 SQIVND (reference sequence). This CDR3 reads CASSSSPGTFYEQYF. The CDR3 coding sequence is TGTGCCAGTAGTTCGAGCCCAGGGACTTTCTACGAGCAGTACTTC.

The chain is built from TRBV6-1 and TRBJ1-6; 7 nucleotides agree with TRBD1. Germline V CDR1 and CDR2: MNHNS, SASEGT. With V trimmed by 6 bases and J by 7 bases, 6 bases remained unmatched. The CDR3 has 14 amino acids. CDR3 amino acids: CASSFGQANSPLHF. Here the CDR3 DNA reads TGTGCCAGCAGCTTCGGACAGGCCAATTCACCCCTCCACTTT.

This chain joins TRBV19 and TRBJ2-5; 10 bases agree with TRBD2. This CDR3 is 16 amino acids long. Germline loops: CDR1 LNHDA, CDR2 SQIVND (reference sequence). The V gene end was trimmed by 1 base and the J gene end by 4 bases; junction bases not matched to a gene: 6. CDR3 coding DNA: TGTGCCAGTAGTATAGGGAGCGGGGGGGCCGGAGAGACCCAGTACTTC. The encoded protein is CASSIGSGGAGETQYF.

This clone occurred a few times. The chain couples TRBV5-1 to TRBJ2-3; D assignment may be TRBD1 or TRBD2 (5 bases each). Germline lookup yields CDR1 SGHRS and CDR2 YFSETQ. This CDR3 is 14 amino acids long. The germline V and J ends were trimmed by 2 bases and 1 base, with 8 bases remaining between them. CDR3 protein: CASSFRDGTDTQYF. In DNA form, the CDR3 reads TGCGCCAGCAGCTTCCGGGACGGCACAGATACGCAGTATTTT.

The V call is TRBV19, the J call TRBJ1-4, with TRBD1 matching over 10 bases. V was clipped by 8 bases and J by 8 bases; unmatched bases: 11. The CDR3 covers 15 residues. Germline CDR1 is LNHDA and CDR2 is SQIVND (reference sequence). CDR3 loop: CASGAGDRGSEKLFF. CDR3 nucleotide sequence: TGTGCCAGTGGGGCAGGGGACAGGGGATCAGAAAAACTGTTTTTT.

The chain carries TRBV30 and TRBJ2-7; D ambiguous. The V and J ends lost 7 bases and 5 bases respectively, with 12 bases between them. The germline V gene has CDR1 GTSNPN and CDR2 SVGIG (reference sequence). The CDR3 has 11 residues. The CDR3 region is CAYALFDEQYF. For the CDR3, the DNA is TGTGCCTACGCTCTATTCGACGAGCAGTACTTC.

Only one count was recorded for this clone. The chain carries TRBV27 and TRBJ2-5; D gene unclear. Germline-derived CDR1 and CDR2 are MNHEY and SMNVEV (reference sequence). The CDR3 is 12 amino acids. V was trimmed by 4 bases and J by 2 bases, leaving 5 bases between them. CDR3 sequence: CASSSRQETQYF. CDR3 nucleotide sequence: TGTGCCAGCAGTTCTCGGCAAGAGACCCAGTACTTC.

This chain uses TRBV13 with TRBJ2-3; 11 bases are a match to TRBD2. Germline loops: CDR1 PRHDT, CDR2 FYEKMQ (reference sequence). Unmatched junction bases numbered 13, after V lost 5 bases and J lost 3 bases. The CDR3 length is 18 residues. CDR3 sequence reads: CASSPTLFRLAGTDTQYF. CDR3 nucleotides: TGTGCCAGCAGCCCCACCCTCTTCCGACTAGCGGGGACAGATACGCAGTATTTT.

The chain couples TRBV5-1 to TRBJ2-3; D not resolved. V was shortened by 3 bases and J by 3 bases, with 11 bases between the two germline ends. Germline V gene sequence: CDR1 SGHRS, CDR2 YFSETQ. The CDR3 is made up of 14 amino acids. The CDR3 coding sequence is TGCGCCAGCAGCTATCGGGTAGGGACAGATACGCAGTATTTT. The encoded protein is CASSYRVGTDTQYF. The full variable domain, rest sourced from reference TRBV5-1 and TRBJ2-3, is KAGVTQTPRYLIKTRGQQVTLSCSPISGHRSVSWYQQTPGQGLQFLFEYFSETQRNKGNFPGRFSGRQFSNSRSEMNVSTLELGDSALYLCASSYRVGTDTQYFGPGTRLTVL.

The rearrangement uses TRBV7-2 and TRBJ1-4; D remains ambiguous. Germline V lookup: CDR1 SGHTA, CDR2 FQGNSA. This CDR3 has 14 amino acids. V lost 3 bases to trimming and J lost 4 bases, with 9 bases between them. CDR3 in amino acids: CASSLEAYNEKLFF. The CDR3, as DNA: TGTGCCAGCAGCTTGGAAGCGTATAATGAAAAACTGTTTTTT.

V gene TRBV7-2 combines with J gene TRBJ1-5, with unresolved D. The germline V and J ends were trimmed by 1 base and 6 bases, with 10 bases remaining between them. This CDR3 has 14 residues. The germline V gene has CDR1 SGHTA and CDR2 FQGNSA. The chain's CDR3 is CASSLGFDGQPQHF. The CDR3 DNA follows: TGTGCCAGCAGCTTAGGTTTTGACGGTCAGCCCCAGCATTTT.